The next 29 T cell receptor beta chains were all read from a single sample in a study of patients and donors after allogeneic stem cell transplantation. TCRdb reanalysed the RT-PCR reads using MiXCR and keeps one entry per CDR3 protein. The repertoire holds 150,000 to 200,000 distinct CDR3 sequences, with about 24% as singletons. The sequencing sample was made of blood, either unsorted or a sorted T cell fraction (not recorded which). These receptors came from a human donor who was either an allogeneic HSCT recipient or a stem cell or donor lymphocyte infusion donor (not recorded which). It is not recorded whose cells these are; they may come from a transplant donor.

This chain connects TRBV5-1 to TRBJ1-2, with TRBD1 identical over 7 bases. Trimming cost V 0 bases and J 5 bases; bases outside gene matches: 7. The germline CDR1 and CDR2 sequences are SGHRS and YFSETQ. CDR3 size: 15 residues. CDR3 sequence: CASSLVNRGGYGYTF. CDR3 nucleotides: TGCGCCAGCAGCTTGGTGAACAGGGGCGGGTATGGCTACACCTTC.

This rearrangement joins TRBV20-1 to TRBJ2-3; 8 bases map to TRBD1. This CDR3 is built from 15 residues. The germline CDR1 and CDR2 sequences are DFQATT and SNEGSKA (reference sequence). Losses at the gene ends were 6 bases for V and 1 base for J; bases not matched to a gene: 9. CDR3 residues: CSARSGQGRTDTQYF. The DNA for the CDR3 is TGCAGTGCCAGATCCGGACAGGGTCGCACAGATACGCAGTATTTT.

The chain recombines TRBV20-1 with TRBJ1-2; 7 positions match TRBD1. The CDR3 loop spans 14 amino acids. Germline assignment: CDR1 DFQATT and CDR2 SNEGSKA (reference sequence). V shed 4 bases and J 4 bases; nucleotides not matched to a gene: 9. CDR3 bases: TGCAGTGCTACCACGGGACAGAATTCCTATGGCTACACCTTC. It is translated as CSATTGQNSYGYTF.

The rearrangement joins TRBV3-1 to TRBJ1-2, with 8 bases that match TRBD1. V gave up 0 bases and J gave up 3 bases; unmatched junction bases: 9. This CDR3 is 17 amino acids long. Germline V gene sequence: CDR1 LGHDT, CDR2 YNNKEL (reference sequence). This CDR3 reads CASSQDGRTGSYYGYTF. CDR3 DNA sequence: TGTGCCAGCAGCCAAGATGGCCGGACAGGGAGTTACTATGGCTACACCTTC.

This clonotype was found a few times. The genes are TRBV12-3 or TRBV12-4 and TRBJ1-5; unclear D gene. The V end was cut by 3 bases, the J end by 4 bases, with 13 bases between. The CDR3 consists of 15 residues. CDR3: CASSLFAGSNQPQHF. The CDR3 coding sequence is TGTGCCAGCAGTTTGTTTGCAGGTTCTAATCAGCCCCAGCATTTT.

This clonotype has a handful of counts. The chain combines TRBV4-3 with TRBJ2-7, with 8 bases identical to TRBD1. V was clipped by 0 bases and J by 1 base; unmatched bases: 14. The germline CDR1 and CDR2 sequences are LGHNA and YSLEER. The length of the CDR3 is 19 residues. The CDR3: CASSQDLRQGASLSYEQYF. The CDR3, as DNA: TGCGCCAGCAGCCAAGATTTAAGGCAGGGGGCCTCTCTTTCCTACGAGCAGTACTTC.

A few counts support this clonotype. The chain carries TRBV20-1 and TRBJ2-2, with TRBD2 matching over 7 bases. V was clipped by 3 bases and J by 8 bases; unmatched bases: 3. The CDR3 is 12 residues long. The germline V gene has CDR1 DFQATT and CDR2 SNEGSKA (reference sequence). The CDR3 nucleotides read TGCAGTGCTAGTCAGGGAGGGGGGGAGCTGTTTTTT. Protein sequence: CSASQGGGELFF.

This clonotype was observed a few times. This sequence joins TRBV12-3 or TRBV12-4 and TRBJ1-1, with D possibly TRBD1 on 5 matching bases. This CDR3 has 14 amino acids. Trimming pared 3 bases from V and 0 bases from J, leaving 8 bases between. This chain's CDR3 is CASSLWGLNTEAFF. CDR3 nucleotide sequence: TGTGCCAGCAGTTTGTGGGGGTTGAACACTGAAGCTTTCTTT.

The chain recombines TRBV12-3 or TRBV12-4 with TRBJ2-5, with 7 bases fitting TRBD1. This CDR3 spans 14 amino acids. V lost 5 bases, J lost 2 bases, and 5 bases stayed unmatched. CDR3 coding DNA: TGTGCCAGCAGTCCCGGGACAGCGCAAGAGACCCAGTACTTC. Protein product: CASSPGTAQETQYF.

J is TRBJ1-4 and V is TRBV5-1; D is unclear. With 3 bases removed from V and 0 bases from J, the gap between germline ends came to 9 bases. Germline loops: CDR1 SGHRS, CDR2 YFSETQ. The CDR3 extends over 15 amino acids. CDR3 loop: CASSYDGTTNEKLFF. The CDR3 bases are TGCGCCAGCAGCTACGACGGAACAACTAATGAAAAACTGTTTTTT.

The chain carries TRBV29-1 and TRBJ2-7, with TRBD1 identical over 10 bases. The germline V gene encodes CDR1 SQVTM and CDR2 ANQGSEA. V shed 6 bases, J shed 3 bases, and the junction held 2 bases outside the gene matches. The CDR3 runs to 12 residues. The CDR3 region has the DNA TGCAGCGTCAGGACAGGGGGCTACGAGCAGTACTTC. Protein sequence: CSVRTGGYEQYF.

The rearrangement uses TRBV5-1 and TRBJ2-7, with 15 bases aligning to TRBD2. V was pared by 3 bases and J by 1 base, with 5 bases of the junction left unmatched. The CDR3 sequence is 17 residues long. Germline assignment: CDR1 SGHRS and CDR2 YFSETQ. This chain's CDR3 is CASSWTSGGAGSYEQYF. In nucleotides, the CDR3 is TGCGCCAGCAGCTGGACTAGCGGGGGGGCAGGTTCCTACGAGCAGTACTTC.

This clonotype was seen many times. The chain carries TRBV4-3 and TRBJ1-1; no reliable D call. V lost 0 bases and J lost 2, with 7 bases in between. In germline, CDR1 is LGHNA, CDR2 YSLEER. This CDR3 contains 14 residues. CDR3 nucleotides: TGCGCCAGCAGCCAAGACAGTGTCAACACTGAAGCTTTCTTT. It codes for CASSQDSVNTEAFF.

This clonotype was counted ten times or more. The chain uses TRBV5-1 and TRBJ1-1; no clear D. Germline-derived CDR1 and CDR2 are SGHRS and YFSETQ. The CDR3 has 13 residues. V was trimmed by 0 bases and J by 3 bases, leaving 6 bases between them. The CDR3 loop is CASSLVYDTEAFF. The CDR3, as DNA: TGCGCCAGCAGCTTGGTTTACGACACTGAAGCTTTCTTT.

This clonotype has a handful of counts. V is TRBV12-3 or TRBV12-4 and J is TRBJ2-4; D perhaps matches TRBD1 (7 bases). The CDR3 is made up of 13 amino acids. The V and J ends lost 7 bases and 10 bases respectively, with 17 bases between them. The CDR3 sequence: CASTSGGLGIQYF. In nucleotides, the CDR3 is TGTGCCAGCACCTCAGGGGGGCTGGGAATTCAGTACTTC.

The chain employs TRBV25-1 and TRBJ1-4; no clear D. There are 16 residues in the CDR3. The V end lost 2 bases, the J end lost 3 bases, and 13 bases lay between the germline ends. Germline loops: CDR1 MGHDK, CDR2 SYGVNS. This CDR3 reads CASSEHPRQANEKLFF. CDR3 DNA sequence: TGTGCCAGCAGTGAACACCCCCGGCAGGCTAATGAAAAACTGTTTTTT.

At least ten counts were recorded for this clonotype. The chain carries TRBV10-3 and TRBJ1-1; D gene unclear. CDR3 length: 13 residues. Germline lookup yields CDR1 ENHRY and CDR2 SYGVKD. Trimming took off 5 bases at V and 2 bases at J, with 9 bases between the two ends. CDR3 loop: CAISNPTNTEAFF. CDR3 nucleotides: TGTGCCATCAGTAACCCGACCAACACTGAAGCTTTCTTT.

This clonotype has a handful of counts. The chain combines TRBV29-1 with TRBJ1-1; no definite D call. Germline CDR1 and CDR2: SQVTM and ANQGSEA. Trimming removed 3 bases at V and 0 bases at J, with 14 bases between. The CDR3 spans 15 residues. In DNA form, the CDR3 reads TGCAGCGTTGAGCTTAGTAGCAAGTTGAACACTGAAGCTTTCTTT. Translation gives CSVELSSKLNTEAFF.

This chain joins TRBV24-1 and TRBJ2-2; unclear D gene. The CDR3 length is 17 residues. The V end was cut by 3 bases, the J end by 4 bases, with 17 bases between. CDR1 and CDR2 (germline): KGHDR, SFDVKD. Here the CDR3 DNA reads TGTGCCACCAGTGATATGAACACCTTAGATAGCACCGGGGAGCTGTTTTTT. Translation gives CATSDMNTLDSTGELFF.

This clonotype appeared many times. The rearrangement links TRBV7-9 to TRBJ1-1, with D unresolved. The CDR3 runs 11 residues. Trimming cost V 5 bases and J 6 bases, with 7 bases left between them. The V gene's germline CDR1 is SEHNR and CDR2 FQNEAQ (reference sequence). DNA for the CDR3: TGTGCCAGCAGCCACCTTCCTGAAGCTTTCTTT. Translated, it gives CASSHLPEAFF.

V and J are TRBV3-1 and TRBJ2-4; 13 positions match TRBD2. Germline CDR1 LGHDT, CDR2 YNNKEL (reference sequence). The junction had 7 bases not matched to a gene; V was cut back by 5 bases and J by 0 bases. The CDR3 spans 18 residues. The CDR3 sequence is CASSDGTSGVLAKNIQYF. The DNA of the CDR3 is TGTGCCAGCAGCGACGGGACTAGCGGGGTTCTAGCCAAAAACATTCAGTACTTC.

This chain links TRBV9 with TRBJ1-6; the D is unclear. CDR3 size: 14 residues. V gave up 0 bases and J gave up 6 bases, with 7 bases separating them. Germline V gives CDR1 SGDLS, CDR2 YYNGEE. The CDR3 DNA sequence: TGTGCCAGCAGCGTAGCTACCGGTAATTCACCCCTCCACTTT. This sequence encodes CASSVATGNSPLHF.

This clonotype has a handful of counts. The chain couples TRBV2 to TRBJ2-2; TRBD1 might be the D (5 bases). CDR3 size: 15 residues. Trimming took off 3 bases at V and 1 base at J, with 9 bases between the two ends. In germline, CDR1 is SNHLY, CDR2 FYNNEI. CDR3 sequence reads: CASSEDGQNTGELFF. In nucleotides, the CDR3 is TGTGCCAGCAGTGAGGACGGACAGAACACCGGGGAGCTGTTTTTT.

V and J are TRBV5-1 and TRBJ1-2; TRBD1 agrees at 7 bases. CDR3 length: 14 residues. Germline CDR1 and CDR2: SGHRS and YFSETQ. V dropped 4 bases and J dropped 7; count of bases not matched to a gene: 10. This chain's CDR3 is CASSTFEGAAGYTF. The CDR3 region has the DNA TGCGCCAGCAGCACCTTCGAGGGGGCAGCTGGCTACACCTTC. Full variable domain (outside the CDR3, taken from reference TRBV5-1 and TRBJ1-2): KAGVTQTPRYLIKTRGQQVTLSCSPISGHRSVSWYQQTPGQGLQFLFEYFSETQRNKGNFPGRFSGRQFSNSRSEMNVSTLELGDSALYLCASSTFEGAAGYTFGSGTRLTVV.

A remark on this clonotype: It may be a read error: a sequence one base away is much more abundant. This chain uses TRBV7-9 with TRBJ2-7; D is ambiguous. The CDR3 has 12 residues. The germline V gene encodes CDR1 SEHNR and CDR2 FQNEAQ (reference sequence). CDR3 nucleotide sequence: TGTGCCACAGATCTCAACTCCTACGAGCAGCACTTC. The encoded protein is CATDLNSYEQHF.

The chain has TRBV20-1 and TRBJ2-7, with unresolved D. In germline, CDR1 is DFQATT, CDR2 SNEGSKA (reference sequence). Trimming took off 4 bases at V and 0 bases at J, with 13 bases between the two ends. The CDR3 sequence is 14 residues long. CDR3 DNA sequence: TGCAGTGCTAAACGGCAAACGAGCTCCTACGAGCAGTACTTC. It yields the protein CSAKRQTSSYEQYF.

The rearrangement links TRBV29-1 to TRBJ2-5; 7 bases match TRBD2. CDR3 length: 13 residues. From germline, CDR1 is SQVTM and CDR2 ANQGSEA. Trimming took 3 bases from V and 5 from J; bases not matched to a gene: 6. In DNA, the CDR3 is TGCAGCGTTGATGGCGGGAGATTGGAGACCCAGTACTTC. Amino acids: CSVDGGRLETQYF.

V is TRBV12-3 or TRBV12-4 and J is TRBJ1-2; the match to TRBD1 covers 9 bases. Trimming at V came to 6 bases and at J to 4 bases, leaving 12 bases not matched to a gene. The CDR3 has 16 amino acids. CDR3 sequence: CASSPFGTGTAYGYTF. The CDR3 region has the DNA TGTGCCAGCAGCCCGTTCGGGACAGGGACTGCCTATGGCTACACCTTC.

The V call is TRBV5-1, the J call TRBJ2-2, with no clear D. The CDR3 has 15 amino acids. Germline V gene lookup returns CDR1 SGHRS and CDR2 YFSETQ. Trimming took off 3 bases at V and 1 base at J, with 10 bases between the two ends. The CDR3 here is CASSSSIRNTGELFF. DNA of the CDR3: TGCGCCAGCAGCTCATCAATTCGGAACACCGGGGAGCTGTTTTTT.